This T cell receptor (beta chain) was captured by sequencing in a study of cytomegalovirus exposure and HLA in healthy donors. The CDR3 sequence is 15 residues long. The V gene end was trimmed by 4 bases and the J gene end by 4 bases; junction bases not matched to a gene: 7. Germline CDR1 and CDR2: LGHNA and YSLEER. The sample holds one count of this clone. Its antigen is not known. Points from the study as a whole: DRB1 showed the most TCR associations and HLA-C the fewest in a later analysis, as rates varied by HLA locus. What TCR beta sequences reportedly achieved was accurate prediction of HLA-A and HLA-B alleles in most subjects. It was confirmed in vitro that a few of the CMV-associated chains were specific for CMV antigens. One cluster of highly shared sequence variants probably arose as a sequencing artifact.

This PCR relied on a set of 60 Vbeta primers and 13 Jbeta primers. Here immunoSEQ multiplex PCR was the method, and the copy in TCRdb shows in-frame clones only, minus some. Here the sample spans 130,000 or so clones, approximately 77% being singletons. This TCR derives from a woman aged 40 to 50 in good health and CMV-seronegative. Sequencing was performed on PBMCs. The chain is built from TRBV4-3 and TRBJ1-2; TRBD1 agrees at 9 bases. This chain's CDR3 is CASSRGTGGVYGYTF. Written as DNA, the CDR3 is TGCGCCAGCAGCCGAGGAACAGGGGGCGTCTATGGCTACACCTTC.